These 25 T cell receptor beta chains share one sample of origin, sequenced in a study of cytomegalovirus exposure and HLA in healthy donors. It was with 60 Vbeta and 13 Jbeta primers that the PCR ran. Sequencing used immunoSEQ multiplex PCR; TCRdb keeps in-frame clones, though not all of them. This sample contains 140,000 to 150,000 clones. The specimen sequenced was PBMCs. The receptors come from a male donor in good health and CMV-seronegative.

The rearrangement links TRBV7-3 to TRBJ1-1; 7 bases match TRBD1. Germline-derived CDR1 and CDR2 are SGHTA and FQGTGA. There are 12 residues in the CDR3. Trimming removed 1 base from V and 8 bases from J; junction bases left unmatched: 1. The CDR3 nucleotides are TGTGCCAGCAGCTTAAGGGGACAGGAAGCTTTCTTT. Translated: CASSLRGQEAFF.

The chain carries TRBV7-7 and TRBJ2-7, with TRBD1 matching 7 bases. The germline V gene encodes CDR1 SSHAT and CDR2 FNYEAQ (reference sequence). V lost 5 bases and J lost 3; bases outside the gene matches: 4. The CDR3 loop spans 13 amino acids. The CDR3 reads CASSLRTGYEQYF. The CDR3 DNA reads TGTGCCAGCAGCCTTAGGACAGGCTACGAGCAGTACTTC. The whole variable domain, remainder taken from reference TRBV7-7 and TRBJ2-7, is GAGVSQSPRYKVTKRGQDVTLRCDPISSHATLYWYQQALGQGPEFLTYFNYEAQPDKSGLPSDRFSAERPEGSISTLTIQRTEQRDSAMYRCASSLRTGYEQYFGPGTRLTVT.

V and J are TRBV4-3 and TRBJ2-2; 10 bases are shared with TRBD2. Losses at the gene ends were 4 bases for V and 5 bases for J; bases not matched to a gene: 7. Germline CDR1 and CDR2: LGHNA and YSLEER. The CDR3 runs 16 residues. CDR3 sequence (DNA): TGCGCCAGCAGCCGAAGCGGAGCGGGGGGGACCGGGGAGCTGTTTTTT. Translating gives CASSRSGAGGTGELFF.

The rearrangement uses TRBV6-6 and TRBJ2-7; TRBD2 matches 7 bases. J gave up 2 bases and V 0 bases, and 4 bases lay outside the gene matches. The CDR3 consists of 15 residues. Germline V gives CDR1 MNHNY, CDR2 SVGAGI (reference sequence). The CDR3 sequence is CASSYSSGGTYEQYF. CDR3 DNA sequence: TGTGCCAGCAGTTACTCTTCGGGGGGTACCTACGAGCAGTACTTC.

The chain carries TRBV29-1 and TRBJ1-5, with D possibly being TRBD1 (5 bases). This CDR3 region has 11 residues. V lost 3 bases, J lost 11 bases, and 11 bases lay in between. Germline values: CDR1 SQVTM, CDR2 ANQGSEA. The CDR3 is CSVEEGRTQHF. The DNA of the CDR3 is TGCAGCGTTGAGGAGGGGAGGACCCAGCATTTT.

The V gene is TRBV10-3, the J gene TRBJ1-1; no clear D. Deletions cut 0 bases from V and 0 bases from J, with 8 bases between. CDR3 length: 15 amino acids. Germline CDR1 ENHRY, CDR2 SYGVKD. CDR3 nucleotides: TGTGCCATCAGTGAGTCGGAGGGTTTGAACACTGAAGCTTTCTTT. It translates to CAISESEGLNTEAFF.

The chain couples TRBV28 to TRBJ1-1, with D perhaps matching TRBD1 (6 bases). This CDR3 has 13 amino acids. The V end lost 6 bases, the J end lost 1 base, and 9 bases lay between the germline ends. Germline CDR1 reads MDHEN; CDR2 reads SYDVKM. The CDR3 is CASRRQENTEAFF. Written as DNA, the CDR3 is TGTGCCAGCAGACGACAGGAGAACACTGAAGCTTTCTTT.

The rearrangement joins TRBV5-4 to TRBJ2-4; tentatively, D is TRBD2 (6 bases). Per the germline V gene, CDR1 is SGHNT and CDR2 is YYREEE (reference sequence). The length of the CDR3 is 15 residues. Trimming shortened V by 0 bases and J by 9 bases, and 16 bases separated the two germline ends. The DNA for the CDR3 is TGTGCCAGCAGCTTGGGGGCAGGAGGGATGGGCATTCAGTACTTC. Translated, it gives CASSLGAGGMGIQYF. The variable domain in full, completed from reference TRBV5-4 and TRBJ2-4, reads ETGVTQSPTHLIKTRGQQVTLRCSSQSGHNTVSWYQQALGQGPQFIFQYYREEENGRGNFPPRFSGLQFPNYSSELNVNALELDDSALYLCASSLGAGGMGIQYFGAGTRLSVL.

The V and J genes are TRBV4-1 and TRBJ2-1; 9 bases agree with TRBD2. This CDR3 is 15 amino acids long. CDR1 and CDR2 from the germline V gene are MGHRA and YSYEKL. With V trimmed by 1 base and J by 13 bases, 11 bases remained unmatched. Written as DNA, the CDR3 is TGCGCCAGCAGCCAAGTAGGTAGCGGGAGCGATACCCAGTTCTTC. Amino acid sequence: CASSQVGSGSDTQFF.

The chain links TRBV5-4 to TRBJ2-1, with TRBD2 matching over 7 bases. The CDR3 covers 16 residues. The germline V gene encodes CDR1 SGHNT and CDR2 YYREEE (reference sequence). Trimming took 4 bases from V and 2 from J; bases not matched to a gene: 9. The CDR3 nucleotides read TGTGCCAGCAGCATAAAGACTAGCCCTGCCTACAATGAGCAGTTCTTC. Protein product: CASSIKTSPAYNEQFF.

This chain joins TRBV7-8 and TRBJ1-3, with TRBD1 as a possible D gene (6 bases). The V gene's germline CDR1 is SGHVS and CDR2 FQNEAQ. The CDR3 covers 14 residues. The V and J ends lost 1 base and 6 bases respectively, with 10 bases between them. The CDR3 coding sequence is TGTGCCAGCAGCTTAGGGGGGCCCCAAAACACCATATATTTT. Its protein product is CASSLGGPQNTIYF.

V usage is TRBV5-5 and J usage is TRBJ2-3; D not resolved. This CDR3 spans 12 amino acids. Per the germline V gene, CDR1 is SGHKS and CDR2 is YYEKEE (reference sequence). Trimming removed 3 bases from V and 1 base from J, with 3 bases in between. CDR3: CASSSGTDTQYF. The CDR3, as DNA: TGTGCCAGCAGCTCAGGCACAGATACGCAGTATTTT.

The rearrangement joins TRBV6-5 to TRBJ2-5; 10 bases align to TRBD2. The last part of the DNA fits TRBJ2-7 better; the J call may be wrong. The CDR3 runs 15 residues. In germline, CDR1 is MNHEY, CDR2 SVGAGI. DNA for the CDR3: TGTGCCAGCAGTTACCCCTCTAGCGGGAGCTACGAGCAGTACTTC. Amino acids: CASSYPSSGSYEQYF.

The chain is built from TRBV30 and TRBJ2-5; 10 bases align to TRBD1. Germline V gives CDR1 GTSNPN, CDR2 SVGIG (reference sequence). The CDR3 runs 15 residues. The ends lost 2 bases at V and 1 base at J; junction bases unmatched: 4. CDR3 coding DNA: TGTGCCTGGAGTCCGGGACAGGGGATCCAAGAGACCCAGTACTTC. It codes for CAWSPGQGIQETQYF.

The chain uses TRBV9 and TRBJ1-2; D remains unclear. Deletions cut 4 bases from V and 6 bases from J, with 13 bases between. Per the germline V gene, CDR1 is SGDLS and CDR2 is YYNGEE. This CDR3 has 13 residues. This chain's CDR3 is CASSISGANGYTF. The DNA of the CDR3 is TGTGCCAGCAGCATATCGGGAGCTAATGGCTACACCTTC.

The chain recombines TRBV11-2 with TRBJ1-4; TRBD1 is a possible D gene (5 bases). This CDR3 has 12 amino acids. Trimming took off 2 bases at V and 8 bases at J, with 6 bases between the two ends. Per germline, CDR1 SGHAT and CDR2 FQNNGV. CDR3 in amino acids: CASSLQGEKLFF. The DNA of the CDR3 is TGTGCCAGCAGCTTACAGGGAGAAAAACTGTTTTTT. Based on the CDR3 plus reference TRBV11-2 and TRBJ1-4, the full variable domain is EAGVAQSPRYKIIEKRQSVAFWCNPISGHATLYWYQQILGQGPKLLIQFQNNGVVDDSQLPKDRFSAERLKGVDSTLKIQPAKLEDSAVYLCASSLQGEKLFFGSGTQLSVL.

This chain uses TRBV4-1 with TRBJ2-7, with 9 bases identical to TRBD1. The CDR3 covers 15 residues. Looked up from germline, CDR1 is MGHRA and CDR2 is YSYEKL. With V trimmed by 1 base and J by 6 bases, 7 bases remained unmatched. The CDR3 spells CASSQVEQGAGEQYF. In DNA, the CDR3 is TGCGCCAGCAGCCAAGTAGAACAGGGGGCGGGCGAGCAGTACTTC.

The chain is built from TRBV6-1 and TRBJ1-3, with no clear D. Germline V lookup: CDR1 MNHNS, CDR2 SASEGT. V was clipped by 8 bases and J by 4 bases, with 9 bases between them. The CDR3 extends over 12 amino acids. Here the CDR3 reads CASVWAGNTIYF. The CDR3 DNA follows: TGTGCCAGCGTTTGGGCGGGAAACACCATATATTTT.

The V gene is TRBV5-1, the J gene TRBJ2-7, with D unclear. CDR1 and CDR2 (germline): SGHRS, YFSETQ. The CDR3 has 12 residues. Trimming removed 0 bases from V and 2 bases from J, with 3 bases in between. DNA for the CDR3: TGCGCCAGCAGCTTGGACACCTACGAGCAGTACTTC. Encoded protein: CASSLDTYEQYF. Full variable domain (remainder filled in from reference TRBV5-1 and TRBJ2-7): KAGVTQTPRYLIKTRGQQVTLSCSPISGHRSVSWYQQTPGQGLQFLFEYFSETQRNKGNFPGRFSGRQFSNSRSEMNVSTLELGDSALYLCASSLDTYEQYFGPGTRLTVT.

This chain joins TRBV29-1 and TRBJ2-1, with 7 bases identical to TRBD2. V shed 7 bases and J 0 bases; nucleotides not matched to a gene: 12. Germline CDR1 and CDR2: SQVTM and ANQGSEA. This CDR3 region has 16 residues. CDR3 in amino acids: CSGGSGATLSYNEQFF. The CDR3 DNA sequence: TGCAGCGGTGGAAGCGGGGCGACCCTCTCCTACAATGAGCAGTTCTTC.

The gene calls are TRBV7-2 and TRBJ2-7; 13 nucleotides match TRBD2. The CDR3 has 16 residues. After removal of 5 bases from V and 5 bases from J, the junction contained 9 bases not matched to a gene. Germline CDR1 is SGHTA and CDR2 is FQGNSA. The CDR3 loop reads CASSTLRLAGGHEQYF. CDR3 nucleotide sequence: TGTGCCAGCAGCACCTTAAGACTAGCGGGAGGACACGAGCAGTACTTC.

This chain uses TRBV5-1 with TRBJ2-1; no clear D gene. The V end was cut by 3 bases, the J end by 9 bases, with 10 bases between. Looked up from germline, CDR1 is SGHRS and CDR2 is YFSETQ. The CDR3 has 12 amino acids. The CDR3 bases are TGCGCCAGCAGCTCCAAGAGCGCTGAGCAGTTCTTC. Amino acid sequence: CASSSKSAEQFF.

V usage is TRBV2 and J usage is TRBJ1-2; 7 nucleotides match TRBD1. This CDR3 is 16 amino acids long. Germline V lookup: CDR1 SNHLY, CDR2 FYNNEI. The J segment lost 5 bases and the V segment lost 5 bases, leaving 14 bases of the junction unmatched. The CDR3 protein is CASSPLLRQGWYGYTF. The CDR3 nucleotides read TGTGCCAGCAGTCCCCTACTCCGACAGGGTTGGTATGGCTACACCTTC.

This chain joins TRBV5-1 and TRBJ2-1; 7 nucleotides line up with TRBD2. The CDR3 has 16 amino acids. V was pared by 0 bases and J by 9 bases, with 12 bases of the junction left unmatched. CDR1 is SGHRS and CDR2 is YFSETQ in the germline V gene. CDR3 region: CASSLERGLRVGEQFF. CDR3 nucleotide sequence: TGCGCCAGCAGCTTGGAGCGGGGTCTTCGCGTGGGTGAGCAGTTCTTC.

This chain joins TRBV5-1 and TRBJ2-7; unclear D gene. The V gene's germline CDR1 is SGHRS and CDR2 YFSETQ. Trimming removed 4 bases from V and 4 bases from J, with 6 bases in between. The CDR3 has 11 residues. The CDR3 DNA follows: TGCGCCAGCAGCGCGGATTACGAGCAGTACTTC. This encodes CASSADYEQYF.